This T cell receptor beta chain was captured in a study of T cell responses to AZD1222 COVID-19 vaccine. Regarding the study as a whole: Every sample of the repertoires postdated the peak T cell response. Females made up more of the donors, who were largely white British, and clonal diversity may have come out too low.

This clone appeared a few times. Its antigen is unknown. The CDR3 totals 13 residues. V lost 1 base to trimming and J lost 8 bases, with 11 bases between them. The germline V gene encodes CDR1 LGHDT and CDR2 YNNKEL (reference sequence). Method: immunoSEQ multiplex PCR; TCRdb's copy keeps in-frame clones and lacks some. The repertoire holds approximately 110,000 clones, with around 87% as singletons. The V gene is TRBV3-1 (or the pseudogene TRBV3-2), the J gene TRBJ1-1; D not resolved. This sample comprised peripheral blood, obtained on day 0 of AZD1222 vaccination. The receptor was derived from an adult in good health. The CDR3 bases are TGTGCCAGCAGCCAAGTTCCTCCCGGCGAAGCTTTCTTT. Protein product: CASSQVPPGEAFF.